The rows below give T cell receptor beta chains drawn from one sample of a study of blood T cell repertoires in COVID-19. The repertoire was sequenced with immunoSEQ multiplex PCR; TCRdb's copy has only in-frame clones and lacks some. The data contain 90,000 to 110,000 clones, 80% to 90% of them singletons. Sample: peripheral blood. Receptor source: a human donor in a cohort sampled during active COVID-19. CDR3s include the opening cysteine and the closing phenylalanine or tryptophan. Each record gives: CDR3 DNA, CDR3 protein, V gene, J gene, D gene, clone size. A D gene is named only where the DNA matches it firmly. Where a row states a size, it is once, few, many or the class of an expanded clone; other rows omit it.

CDR3nt: TGTGCCAGCAGTCGATATAGCGGGAGTCGCGATGAGCAGTTCTTC; CDR3aa: CASSRYSGSRDEQFF; v_gene: TRBV5-4; j_gene: TRBJ2-1; d_gene: TRBD2; abundance: .
CDR3nt: TGTGCCAGCAGTCGGACGGACAGGGCTAGCGAGCAGTACTTC; CDR3aa: CASSRTDRASEQYF; v_gene: TRBV28; j_gene: TRBJ2-7; d_gene: TRBD1; abundance: .
CDR3nt: TGTGCCAGCAGTTTGACCGGGACAGGGGTCACTGAAGCTTTCTTT; CDR3aa: CASSLTGTGVTEAFF; v_gene: TRBV28; j_gene: TRBJ1-1; d_gene: TRBD1; abundance: .
CDR3nt: TGTGCCAGTAGTACCACAAGAGGCTACACCTTC; CDR3aa: CASSTTRGYTF; v_gene: TRBV19; j_gene: TRBJ1-2; d_gene: .; abundance: .
CDR3nt: TGCAGCGTTGAAGGTATTCGGTCCACCGGGGAGCTGTTTTTT; CDR3aa: CSVEGIRSTGELFF; v_gene: TRBV29-1; j_gene: TRBJ2-2; d_gene: .; abundance: .
CDR3nt: TGTGCCAGCAGGAGGGACAGCCTGAACACTGAAGCTTTCTTT; CDR3aa: CASRRDSLNTEAFF; v_gene: TRBV6-4; j_gene: TRBJ1-1; d_gene: TRBD1; abundance: .
CDR3nt: TGTGCCAGCAGCCGGACTAGCGGGGGAAGAAATGAGCAGTTCTTC; CDR3aa: CASSRTSGGRNEQFF; v_gene: TRBV7-3; j_gene: TRBJ2-1; d_gene: TRBD2; abundance: .
CDR3nt: TGTGCCAGCACCCACCGGAGGGGCGTGCGGGAAAAACTGTTTTTT; CDR3aa: CASTHRRGVREKLFF; v_gene: TRBV6-6; j_gene: TRBJ1-4; d_gene: .; abundance: .
CDR3nt: TGTGCCAGCAGCCAAGTCGGTCTAGCGGTTTATGATGAGCAGTTCTTC; CDR3aa: CASSQVGLAVYDEQFF; v_gene: TRBV4-2; j_gene: TRBJ2-1; d_gene: TRBD2; abundance: .
CDR3nt: TGTGCCAGCAGCACCAGGGGGATTGACACTGAAGCTTTCTTT; CDR3aa: CASSTRGIDTEAFF; v_gene: TRBV3-1/TRBV3-2; j_gene: TRBJ1-1; d_gene: TRBD1; abundance: .
CDR3nt: TGTGCCAGCAGCCCCCAGACTGGCTCTAATGAGCAGTTCTTC; CDR3aa: CASSPQTGSNEQFF; v_gene: TRBV4-2; j_gene: TRBJ2-1; d_gene: .; abundance: .
CDR3nt: TGTGCCAGCAGCCAACCCATTACAGGGCTCGATGGCTACACCTTC; CDR3aa: CASSQPITGLDGYTF; v_gene: TRBV7-8; j_gene: TRBJ1-2; d_gene: .; abundance: .
CDR3nt: TGCGCCAGCAGCCAAGATCCGGGATTCTTAGCCAAAAACATTCAGTACTTC; CDR3aa: CASSQDPGFLAKNIQYF; v_gene: TRBV4-1; j_gene: TRBJ2-4; d_gene: .; abundance: .
CDR3nt: TGTGCCAGCAGTCTTTTAATGAACACTGAAGCTTTCTTT; CDR3aa: CASSLLMNTEAFF; v_gene: TRBV27; j_gene: TRBJ1-1; d_gene: .; abundance: .
CDR3nt: TGTGCCAGCAGTACGAGCGGGGGGGCCAACGATGAGCAGTTCTTC; CDR3aa: CASSTSGGANDEQFF; v_gene: TRBV2; j_gene: TRBJ2-1; d_gene: TRBD2; abundance: once
CDR3nt: TGCGCCAGCAGCCGAGGGGACAGGGTCTATGATGAGCAGTTCTTC; CDR3aa: CASSRGDRVYDEQFF; v_gene: TRBV5-1; j_gene: TRBJ2-1; d_gene: TRBD1; abundance: .
CDR3nt: TGTGCCAGCAGTCCCCACCGGGACAGGAATCTCTACAATGAGCAGTTCTTC; CDR3aa: CASSPHRDRNLYNEQFF; v_gene: TRBV28; j_gene: TRBJ2-1; d_gene: TRBD1; abundance: .
CDR3nt: TGTGCCAGCAGCGACAGCTATGGCTACACCTTC; CDR3aa: CASSDSYGYTF; v_gene: TRBV3-1/TRBV3-2; j_gene: TRBJ1-2; d_gene: .; abundance: .
CDR3nt: TGTGCCAGCAGCTTAGACGGGGGGACGGGTGAAAAACTGTTTTTT; CDR3aa: CASSLDGGTGEKLFF; v_gene: TRBV11-3; j_gene: TRBJ1-4; d_gene: .; abundance: .
CDR3nt: TGTGCCAGCTCCCTGGAGACAGCTTTCTTT; CDR3aa: CASSLETAFF; v_gene: TRBV28; j_gene: TRBJ1-1; d_gene: .; abundance: .
CDR3nt: TGTGCCAGCAGCTTAGGCGTAACGATGAACACTGAAGCTTTCTTT; CDR3aa: CASSLGVTMNTEAFF; v_gene: TRBV7-6; j_gene: TRBJ1-1; d_gene: .; abundance: .
CDR3nt: TGTGCCAGCAGCCCCCTGGGGAGTGGCTACACCTTC; CDR3aa: CASSPLGSGYTF; v_gene: TRBV14; j_gene: TRBJ1-2; d_gene: .; abundance: .
CDR3nt: TGTGCCAGCAGCCCCGGGACAGAAAACACCGGGGAGCTGTTTTTT; CDR3aa: CASSPGTENTGELFF; v_gene: TRBV9; j_gene: TRBJ2-2; d_gene: TRBD1; abundance: .
CDR3nt: TGTGCCAGCAGTGAAGCGACAAACAATCAGCCCCAGCATTTT; CDR3aa: CASSEATNNQPQHF; v_gene: TRBV6-1; j_gene: TRBJ1-5; d_gene: .; abundance: .
CDR3nt: TGTGCCAGCAGCCGGGGGAAGGAGGGGTCCCAGCATTTT; CDR3aa: CASSRGKEGSQHF; v_gene: TRBV5-6; j_gene: TRBJ1-5; d_gene: .; abundance: .
CDR3nt: TGTGCCAGCAGTACCGGGACGCAGGGGTGGCAGTTCTTC; CDR3aa: CASSTGTQGWQFF; v_gene: TRBV6-5; j_gene: TRBJ2-1; d_gene: .; abundance: .
CDR3nt: TGTGCCAGCGGAGGGGTATCGAACACTGAAGCTTTCTTT; CDR3aa: CASGGVSNTEAFF; v_gene: TRBV6-5; j_gene: TRBJ1-1; d_gene: .; abundance: once
CDR3nt: TGTGCCAGCAGCTTAGGCCGCGGCGGGAGGTTGGATACGCAGTATTTT; CDR3aa: CASSLGRGGRLDTQYF; v_gene: TRBV11-3; j_gene: TRBJ2-3; d_gene: TRBD2; abundance: .
CDR3nt: TGTGCCAGCAGCTTGGGGCTCTCTGGAAACACCATATATTTT; CDR3aa: CASSLGLSGNTIYF; v_gene: TRBV7-9; j_gene: TRBJ1-3; d_gene: .; abundance: .
CDR3nt: TGTGCCAGCATGAGCTCTGGAAACACCATATATTTT; CDR3aa: CASMSSGNTIYF; v_gene: TRBV6-5; j_gene: TRBJ1-3; d_gene: .; abundance: .
CDR3nt: TGTGCCAGCAGCCGGGGACAGGGGGTCTTTTACGAAAAACTGTTTTTT; CDR3aa: CASSRGQGVFYEKLFF; v_gene: TRBV5-5; j_gene: TRBJ1-4; d_gene: TRBD1; abundance: .
CDR3nt: TGTGCCAGCAGCCAAGAGCGGGGATCTAACTATGGCTACACCTTC; CDR3aa: CASSQERGSNYGYTF; v_gene: TRBV4-2; j_gene: TRBJ1-2; d_gene: .; abundance: .
CDR3nt: TGTGCCAGCAGCCTCTCTGGAAACACCATATATTTT; CDR3aa: CASSLSGNTIYF; v_gene: TRBV7-9; j_gene: TRBJ1-3; d_gene: .; abundance: .
CDR3nt: TGTGCCAGTAGTATAGCTAACAGGGGGCCCACCGGGGAGCTGTTTTTT; CDR3aa: CASSIANRGPTGELFF; v_gene: TRBV19; j_gene: TRBJ2-2; d_gene: TRBD1; abundance: .
CDR3nt: TGCGCCAGCAGCCCCGCGGGGGGAAACATTCAGTACTTC; CDR3aa: CASSPAGGNIQYF; v_gene: TRBV5-1; j_gene: TRBJ2-4; d_gene: TRBD2; abundance: .
CDR3nt: TGTGCCAGCAGCCCGGGACTCCGTTCTGGAAACACCATATATTTT; CDR3aa: CASSPGLRSGNTIYF; v_gene: TRBV7-9; j_gene: TRBJ1-3; d_gene: .; abundance: once
CDR3nt: TGTGCCAGCAGCTCGACTAGCGGGGGGGCCGTTGAGCAGTTCTTC; CDR3aa: CASSSTSGGAVEQFF; v_gene: TRBV3-1/TRBV3-2; j_gene: TRBJ2-1; d_gene: TRBD2; abundance: .
CDR3nt: TGTGCCAGCAGCCCCCGACAGGGGAGCTATGGCTACACCTTC; CDR3aa: CASSPRQGSYGYTF; v_gene: TRBV3-1/TRBV3-2; j_gene: TRBJ1-2; d_gene: TRBD1; abundance: many
CDR3nt: TGTGCCAGCAGCGTACAGATGCAAGCTGGAAACACCATATATTTT; CDR3aa: CASSVQMQAGNTIYF; v_gene: TRBV9; j_gene: TRBJ1-3; d_gene: .; abundance: .
CDR3nt: TGTGCCAGCATGAGCGGTGGTGGGACCGGGGAGCTGTTTTTT; CDR3aa: CASMSGGGTGELFF; v_gene: TRBV6-6; j_gene: TRBJ2-2; d_gene: .; abundance: .
CDR3nt: TGTGCCACCCGGGGAGGCAGGGACTATGGCTACACCTTC; CDR3aa: CATRGGRDYGYTF; v_gene: TRBV24-1; j_gene: TRBJ1-2; d_gene: .; abundance: .